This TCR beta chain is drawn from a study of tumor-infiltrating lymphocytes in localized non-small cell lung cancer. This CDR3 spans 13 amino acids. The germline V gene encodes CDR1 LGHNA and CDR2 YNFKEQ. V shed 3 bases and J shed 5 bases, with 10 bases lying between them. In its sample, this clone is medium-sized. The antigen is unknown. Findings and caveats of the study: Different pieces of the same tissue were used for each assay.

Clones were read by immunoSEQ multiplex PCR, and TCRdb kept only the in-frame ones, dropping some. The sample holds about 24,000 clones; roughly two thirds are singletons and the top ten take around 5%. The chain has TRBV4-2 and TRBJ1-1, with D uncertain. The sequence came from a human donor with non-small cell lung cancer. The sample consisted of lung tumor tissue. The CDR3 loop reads CASSQPRETEAFF. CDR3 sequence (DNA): TGTGCCAGCAGCCAGCCTAGGGAGACTGAAGCTTTCTTT.